These T cell receptor beta chains were read from a single sample in a study of T cell responses to AZD1222 COVID-19 vaccine. Method: immunoSEQ multiplex PCR; TCRdb's copy keeps in-frame clones and lacks some. Of approximately 140,000 clones listed, less than 95% were seen once; the top ten hold roughly 1.2%. The input for sequencing was peripheral blood, taken on day 0 of AZD1222 vaccination. These receptor sequences come from an adult in good health. The CDR3 runs from the conserved cysteine through the conserved F or W. Each record gives: J gene, clone size, V gene, D gene, CDR3 length, CDR3 protein, CDR3 DNA. D genes are given only for firm matches. Not all rows give a size; the values are once, few, many and, for expanded clones, a class.

TRBJ1-2 . TRBV3-1/TRBV3-2 TRBD1 16 CASSQEGGDRRQGYTF TGTGCCAGCAGCCAAGAGGGAGGGGACAGGCGTCAAGGCTACACCTTC
TRBJ1-5 . TRBV7-9 . 14 CASSLPGDNQPQHF TGTGCCAGCAGCTTACCGGGGGACAATCAGCCCCAGCATTTT
TRBJ1-1 . TRBV29-1 . 15 CSVASRQTLYTEAFF TGCAGCGTGGCCTCGCGACAGACTCTTTACACTGAAGCTTTCTTT
TRBJ2-1 . TRBV15 . 14 CATTWEFSYNEQFF TGTGCCACCACGTGGGAATTCTCCTACAATGAGCAGTTCTTC
TRBJ1-1 . TRBV7-3 . 16 CASSSSEPGMNTEAFF TGTGCCAGCAGCTCCTCTGAGCCGGGGATGAACACTGAAGCTTTCTTT
TRBJ2-1 . TRBV6-2/TRBV6-3 TRBD2 15 CASSATSGRYNEQFF TGTGCCAGCAGTGCGACTAGCGGGAGATACAATGAGCAGTTCTTC
TRBJ1-4 . TRBV3-1/TRBV3-2 . 14 CASSRRTANEKLFF TGTGCCAGCAGCCGACGGACAGCGAATGAAAAACTGTTTTTT
TRBJ2-1 . TRBV4-3 TRBD1 16 CASSQDGQGTYNEQFF TGCGCCAGCAGCCAAGATGGACAGGGAACCTACAATGAGCAGTTCTTC
TRBJ2-5 . TRBV7-9 . 16 CASSLLGSGSQETQYF TGTGCCAGCAGCTTACTCGGTAGCGGATCACAAGAGACCCAGTACTTC
TRBJ2-5 . TRBV7-9 . 13 CASSRGYQETQYF TGTGCCAGCAGCAGGGGTTATCAAGAGACCCAGTACTTC
TRBJ1-4 . TRBV5-1 . 14 CASSLGKSNEKLFF TGCGCCAGCAGCCTCGGAAAGTCTAATGAAAAACTGTTTTTT
TRBJ2-5 . TRBV19 . 15 CASSPTEITRETQYF TGTGCCAGTAGTCCGACGGAGATTACCAGGGAGACCCAGTACTTC
TRBJ1-4 . TRBV5-1 . 14 CASSARDWDEKLFF TGCGCCAGCAGCGCCCGGGACTGGGATGAAAAACTGTTTTTT
TRBJ2-3 few TRBV10-3 TRBD2 18 CAISESIGLAGPTDTQYF TGTGCCATCAGTGAGTCGATCGGACTAGCGGGACCAACAGATACGCAGTATTTT
TRBJ2-3 once TRBV18 TRBD1 16 CASSGSGQGALNTQYF TGTGCCAGCTCAGGGTCTGGACAGGGGGCTCTGAATACGCAGTATTTT
TRBJ1-1 . TRBV7-8 . 14 CASSSRTLNTEAFF TGTGCCAGCAGCTCTAGGACACTTAACACTGAAGCTTTCTTT
TRBJ1-1 . TRBV18 TRBD1 15 CASSLGQGAVTEAFF TGTGCCAGCTCGCTGGGACAGGGGGCGGTTACTGAAGCTTTCTTT
TRBJ1-2 . TRBV20-1 TRBD1 11 CSAPRTGQYTF TGCAGTGCTCCCCGGACAGGGCAATACACCTTC
TRBJ1-1 . TRBV18 . 12 CASSNRNTEAFF TGTGCCAGCTCGAACAGGAACACTGAAGCTTTCTTT
TRBJ2-6 . TRBV19 . 15 CASSFGAFGANVLTF TGTGCCAGTAGTTTCGGAGCCTTTGGGGCCAACGTCCTGACTTTC
TRBJ1-4 once TRBV29-1 . 13 CSVDEGINEKLFF TGCAGCGTTGATGAGGGTATTAATGAAAAACTGTTTTTT
TRBJ1-3 . TRBV19 . 13 CASSNSPGNTIYF TGTGCCAGTAGTAACTCCCCTGGAAACACCATATATTTT
TRBJ1-2 . TRBV6-4 TRBD1 14 CASTPQGAAYGYTF TGTGCCAGCACCCCGCAGGGGGCTGCTTATGGCTACACCTTC
TRBJ2-3 . TRBV5-1 TRBD2 15 CASSLAGGSTDTQYF TGCGCCAGCAGCCTAGCGGGGGGTAGCACAGATACGCAGTATTTT
TRBJ1-5 . TRBV6-4 . 15 CASSKDGYSNQPQHF TGTGCCAGCAGTAAGGATGGTTATAGCAATCAGCCCCAGCATTTT
TRBJ1-6 . TRBV5-8 . 14 CASSLVFVNSPLHF TGTGCCAGCAGCTTGGTTTTCGTTAATTCACCCCTCCACTTT
TRBJ2-2 . TRBV7-7 TRBD2 16 CASSLKRLAGGGELFF TGTGCCAGCAGCTTAAAGCGACTAGCGGGTGGGGGGGAGCTGTTTTTT
TRBJ2-2 once TRBV14 TRBD2 16 CASSQEREVNTGELFF TGTGCCAGCAGCCAAGAACGGGAGGTGAACACCGGGGAGCTGTTTTTT
TRBJ1-4 . TRBV25-1 TRBD1 15 CASRRTGHRGEKLFF TGTGCCAGCAGGCGGACAGGGCACAGGGGGGAAAAACTGTTTTTT
TRBJ1-2 . TRBV10-3 TRBD1 14 CAISDSGTGYGYTF TGTGCCATCAGTGATTCCGGGACAGGGTATGGCTACACCTTC
TRBJ1-1 . TRBV19 TRBD1 13 CASSRTGPTEAFF TGTGCCAGTAGTCGGACAGGGCCTACTGAAGCTTTCTTT
TRBJ1-5 . TRBV7-9 TRBD1 16 CASSSGGTGQGVPQHF TGTGCCAGCAGCTCAGGAGGTACGGGACAGGGGGTGCCCCAGCATTTT
TRBJ2-3 . TRBV6-5 . 15 CASRIDRPSTDTQYF TGTGCCAGCAGGATCGACAGGCCTAGCACAGATACGCAGTATTTT
TRBJ2-5 . TRBV25-1 . 11 CASRLGGTQYF TGTGCCAGCAGGCTTGGGGGGACCCAGTACTTC
TRBJ2-1 . TRBV27 . 14 CASSLYRLAHEQFF TGTGCCAGCAGCCTTTACCGCCTAGCCCATGAGCAGTTCTTC
TRBJ2-1 . TRBV3-1/TRBV3-2 . 14 CASKLVPDGNEQFF TGTGCCAGCAAGTTAGTACCGGATGGCAATGAGCAGTTCTTC
TRBJ1-2 once TRBV3-1/TRBV3-2 . 13 CASSQRDTNGYTF TGTGCCAGCAGCCAAAGGGATACTAATGGCTACACCTTC
TRBJ1-2 . TRBV6-1 . 12 CASSERGDGYTF TGTGCCAGCAGTGAACGGGGAGATGGCTACACCTTC
TRBJ1-1 . TRBV3-1/TRBV3-2 . 14 CASSQVGAGTEAFF TGTGCCAGCAGCCAAGTAGGGGCTGGCACTGAAGCTTTCTTT
TRBJ2-5 . TRBV28 TRBD1 14 CASSLDRVYETQYF TGTGCCAGCAGTTTGGACAGGGTCTACGAGACCCAGTACTTC
TRBJ2-5 . TRBV29-1 . 12 CSVEVGGETQYF TGCAGCGTTGAAGTAGGAGGAGAGACCCAGTACTTC